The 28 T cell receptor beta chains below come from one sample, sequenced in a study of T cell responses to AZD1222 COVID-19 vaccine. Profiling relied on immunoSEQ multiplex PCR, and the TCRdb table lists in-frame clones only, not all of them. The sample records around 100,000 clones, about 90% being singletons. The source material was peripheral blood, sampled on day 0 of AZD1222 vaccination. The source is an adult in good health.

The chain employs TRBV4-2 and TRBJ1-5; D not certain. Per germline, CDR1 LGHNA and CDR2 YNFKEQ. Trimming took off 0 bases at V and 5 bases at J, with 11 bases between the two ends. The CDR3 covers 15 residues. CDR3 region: CASSQDASFDQPQHF. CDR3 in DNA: TGTGCCAGCAGCCAAGATGCCTCGTTTGATCAGCCCCAGCATTTT.

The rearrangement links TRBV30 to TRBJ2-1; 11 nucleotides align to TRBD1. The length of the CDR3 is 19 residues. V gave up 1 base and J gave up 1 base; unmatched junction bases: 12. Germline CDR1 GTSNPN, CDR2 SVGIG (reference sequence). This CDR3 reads CAWSGPGQGVRFSYNEQFF. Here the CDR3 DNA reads TGTGCCTGGAGTGGACCGGGACAGGGGGTCCGGTTTTCCTACAATGAGCAGTTCTTC.

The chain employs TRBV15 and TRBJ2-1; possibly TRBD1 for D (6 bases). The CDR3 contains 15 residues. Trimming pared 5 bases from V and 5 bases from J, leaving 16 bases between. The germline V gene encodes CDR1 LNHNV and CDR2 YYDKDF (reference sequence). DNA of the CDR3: TGTGCCACCAGCTTAGACAGGTCAGGGAACAATGAGCAGTTCTTC. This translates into CATSLDRSGNNEQFF.

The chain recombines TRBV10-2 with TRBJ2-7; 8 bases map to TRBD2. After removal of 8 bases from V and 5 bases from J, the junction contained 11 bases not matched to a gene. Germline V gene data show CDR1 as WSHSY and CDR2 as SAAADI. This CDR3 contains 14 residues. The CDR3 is CASQTSGRTNEQYF. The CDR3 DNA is TGCGCCAGCCAGACCAGCGGGAGAACCAACGAGCAGTACTTC.

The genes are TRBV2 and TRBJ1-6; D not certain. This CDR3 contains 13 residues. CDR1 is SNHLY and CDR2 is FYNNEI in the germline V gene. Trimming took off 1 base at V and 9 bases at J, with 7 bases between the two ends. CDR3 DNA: TGTGCCAGCAGTGAAGAGTGGCTTTCACCCCTCCACTTT. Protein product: CASSEEWLSPLHF.

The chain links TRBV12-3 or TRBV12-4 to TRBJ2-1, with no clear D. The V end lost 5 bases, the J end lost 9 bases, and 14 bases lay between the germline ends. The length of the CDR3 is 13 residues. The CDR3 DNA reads TGTGCCAGCAGTGGCCGCGCGGCCAGTGAGCAGTTCTTC. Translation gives CASSGRAASEQFF.

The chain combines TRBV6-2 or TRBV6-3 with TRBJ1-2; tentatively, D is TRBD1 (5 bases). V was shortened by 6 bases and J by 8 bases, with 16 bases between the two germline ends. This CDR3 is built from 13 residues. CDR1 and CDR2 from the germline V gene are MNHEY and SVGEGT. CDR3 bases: TGTGCCAGCAGCGAAACAGGCTTTGTCGGCTACACCTTC. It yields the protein CASSETGFVGYTF.

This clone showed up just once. CDR3 residues: CASSLGLAGEETQYF. The DNA for the CDR3 is TGTGCCAGCAGCCTAGGACTAGCGGGAGAAGAGACCCAGTACTTC. V usage is TRBV6-5 and J usage is TRBJ2-5; 13 bases match TRBD2. Germline CDR1 MNHEY, CDR2 SVGAGI. This CDR3 is built from 15 residues. The V segment lost 6 bases and the J segment 3 bases; nucleotides outside the gene matches: 4.

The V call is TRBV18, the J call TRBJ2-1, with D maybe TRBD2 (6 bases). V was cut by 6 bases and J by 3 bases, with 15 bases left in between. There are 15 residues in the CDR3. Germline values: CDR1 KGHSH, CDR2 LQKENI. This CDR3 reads CASSLVPGDYNEQFF. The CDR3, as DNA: TGTGCCAGCTCCCTTGTGCCGGGAGACTACAATGAGCAGTTCTTC.

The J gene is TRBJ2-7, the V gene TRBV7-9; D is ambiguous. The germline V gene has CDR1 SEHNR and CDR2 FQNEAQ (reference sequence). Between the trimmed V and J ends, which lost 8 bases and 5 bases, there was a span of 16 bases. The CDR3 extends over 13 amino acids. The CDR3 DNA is TGTGCCAGCCGCTCGGGTCTCGAGGACGAGCAGTACTTC. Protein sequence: CASRSGLEDEQYF.

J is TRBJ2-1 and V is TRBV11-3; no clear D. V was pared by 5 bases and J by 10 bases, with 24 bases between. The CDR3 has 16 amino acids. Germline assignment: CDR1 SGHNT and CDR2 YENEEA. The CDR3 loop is CASSLSATSIYREQFF. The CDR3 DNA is TGTGCCAGCAGCCTCTCCGCGACTTCCATTTACAGAGAGCAGTTCTTC.

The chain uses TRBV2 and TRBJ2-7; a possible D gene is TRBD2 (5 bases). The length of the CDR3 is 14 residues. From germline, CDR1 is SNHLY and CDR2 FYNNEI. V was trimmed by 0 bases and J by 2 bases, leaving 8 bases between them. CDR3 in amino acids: CASSEAGVAYEQYF. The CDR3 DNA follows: TGTGCCAGCAGTGAAGCGGGAGTCGCCTACGAGCAGTACTTC.

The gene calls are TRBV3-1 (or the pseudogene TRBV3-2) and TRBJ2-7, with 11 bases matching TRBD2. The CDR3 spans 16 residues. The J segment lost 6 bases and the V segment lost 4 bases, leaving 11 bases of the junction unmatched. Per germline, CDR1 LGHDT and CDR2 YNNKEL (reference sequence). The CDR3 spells CASSPVGIAGGSEQYF. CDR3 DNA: TGTGCCAGCAGCCCCGTTGGTATAGCGGGAGGGTCCGAGCAGTACTTC.

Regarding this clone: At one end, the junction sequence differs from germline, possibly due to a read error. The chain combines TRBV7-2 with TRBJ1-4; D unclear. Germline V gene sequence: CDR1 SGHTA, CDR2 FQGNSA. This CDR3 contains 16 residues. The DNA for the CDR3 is TGTGCCGGCAGTTCGCCTCGTGGACCGAGTAATGAAAAACTGTTTTTT. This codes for CAGSSPRGPSNEKLFF.

CDR3 protein: CATRQPAKGAPLHF. The CDR3 bases are TGTGCCACTCGTCAGCCAGCCAAGGGGGCACCCCTCCACTTT. The chain is built from TRBV28 and TRBJ1-6, with a tentative D call TRBD1 (6 bases). This CDR3 contains 14 residues. Deletions cut 10 bases from V and 11 bases from J, with 21 bases between. The germline gives CDR1 MDHEN, CDR2 SYDVKM.

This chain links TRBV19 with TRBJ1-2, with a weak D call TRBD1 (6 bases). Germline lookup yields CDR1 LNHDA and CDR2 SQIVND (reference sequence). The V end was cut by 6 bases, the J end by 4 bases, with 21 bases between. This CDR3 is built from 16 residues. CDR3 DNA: TGTGCCAGTAGGCTAAACACCGGGACACCGGTCTATGGCTACACCTTC. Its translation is CASRLNTGTPVYGYTF.

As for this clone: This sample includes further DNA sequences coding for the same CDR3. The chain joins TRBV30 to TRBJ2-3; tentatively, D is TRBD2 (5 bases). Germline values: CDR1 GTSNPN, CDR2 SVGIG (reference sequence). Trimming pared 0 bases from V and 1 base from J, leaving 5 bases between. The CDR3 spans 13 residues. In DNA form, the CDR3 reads TGTGCCTGGAGTGTCGGGGGCACAGATACGCAGTATTTT. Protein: CAWSVGGTDTQYF.

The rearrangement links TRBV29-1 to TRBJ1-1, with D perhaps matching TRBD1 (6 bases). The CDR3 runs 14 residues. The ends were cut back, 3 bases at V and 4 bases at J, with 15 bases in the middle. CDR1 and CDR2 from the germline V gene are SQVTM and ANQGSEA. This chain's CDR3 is CSVEEQGRTTEAFF. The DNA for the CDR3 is TGCAGCGTTGAGGAGCAGGGGCGAACCACTGAAGCTTTCTTT.

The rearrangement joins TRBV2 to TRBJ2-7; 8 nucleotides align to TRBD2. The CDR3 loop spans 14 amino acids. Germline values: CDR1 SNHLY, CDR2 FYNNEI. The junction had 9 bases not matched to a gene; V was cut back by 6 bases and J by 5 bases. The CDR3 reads CASRLAAGGHEQYF. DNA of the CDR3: TGTGCCAGCAGGCTCGCTGCGGGAGGCCACGAGCAGTACTTC.

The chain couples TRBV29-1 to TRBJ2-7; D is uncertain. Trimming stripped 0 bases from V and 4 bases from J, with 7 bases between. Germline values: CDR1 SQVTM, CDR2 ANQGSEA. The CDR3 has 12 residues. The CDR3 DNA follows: TGCAGCGTTGAAGAAATCGGTTACGAGCAGTACTTC. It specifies CSVEEIGYEQYF.

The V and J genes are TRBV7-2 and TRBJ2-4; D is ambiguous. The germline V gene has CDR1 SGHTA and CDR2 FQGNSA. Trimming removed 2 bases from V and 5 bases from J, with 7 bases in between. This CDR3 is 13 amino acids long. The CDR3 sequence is CASSLSQENIQYF. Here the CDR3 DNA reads TGTGCCAGCAGCTTATCCCAGGAAAACATTCAGTACTTC.

The CDR3 DNA sequence: TGCGCCAGCAGCTCAGACAGGGGAAATGAAAAACTGTTTTTT. Protein product: CASSSDRGNEKLFF. V is TRBV5-1 and J is TRBJ1-4, with 8 nucleotides matching TRBD1. CDR1 and CDR2 (germline): SGHRS, YFSETQ. The ends lost 3 bases at V and 5 bases at J; junction bases unmatched: 3. The CDR3 length is 14 residues.

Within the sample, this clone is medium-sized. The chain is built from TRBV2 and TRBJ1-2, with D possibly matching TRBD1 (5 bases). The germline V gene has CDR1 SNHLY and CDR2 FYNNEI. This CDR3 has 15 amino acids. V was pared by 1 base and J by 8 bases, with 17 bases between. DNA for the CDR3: TGTGCCAGCAGTGAAGGGGGCCTAAACCTTCGGGGCTACACCTTC. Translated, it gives CASSEGGLNLRGYTF.

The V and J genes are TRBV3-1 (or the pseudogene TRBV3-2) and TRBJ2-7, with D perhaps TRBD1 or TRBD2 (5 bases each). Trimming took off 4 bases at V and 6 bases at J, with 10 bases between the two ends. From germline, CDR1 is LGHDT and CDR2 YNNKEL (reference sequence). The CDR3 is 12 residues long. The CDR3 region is CASSRRGAEQYF. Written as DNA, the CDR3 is TGTGCCAGCAGCCGGAGAGGGGCCGAGCAGTACTTC.

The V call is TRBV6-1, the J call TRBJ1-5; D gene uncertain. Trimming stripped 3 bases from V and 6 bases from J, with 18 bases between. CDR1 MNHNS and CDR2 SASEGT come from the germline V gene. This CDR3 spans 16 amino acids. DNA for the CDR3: TGTGCCAGCAGTGAGTTGACGGCGTGGTCGGGTCAGCCCCAGCATTTT. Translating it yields CASSELTAWSGQPQHF.

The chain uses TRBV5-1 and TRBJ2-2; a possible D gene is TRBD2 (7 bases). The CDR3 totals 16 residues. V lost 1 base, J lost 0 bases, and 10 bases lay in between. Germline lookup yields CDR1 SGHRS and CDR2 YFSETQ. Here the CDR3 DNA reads TGCGCCAGCAGCTTGCCGCGGGGGCCGAACACCGGGGAGCTGTTTTTT. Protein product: CASSLPRGPNTGELFF. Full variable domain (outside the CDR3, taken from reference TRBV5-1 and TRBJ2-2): KAGVTQTPRYLIKTRGQQVTLSCSPISGHRSVSWYQQTPGQGLQFLFEYFSETQRNKGNFPGRFSGRQFSNSRSEMNVSTLELGDSALYLCASSLPRGPNTGELFFGEGSRLTVL.

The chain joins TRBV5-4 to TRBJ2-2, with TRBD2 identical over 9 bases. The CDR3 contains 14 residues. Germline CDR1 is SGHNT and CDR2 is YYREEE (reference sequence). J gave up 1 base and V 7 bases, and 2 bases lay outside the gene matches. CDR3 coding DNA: TGTGCCAGCCGACTAGCGGAGAACACCGGGGAGCTGTTTTTT. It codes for CASRLAENTGELFF.

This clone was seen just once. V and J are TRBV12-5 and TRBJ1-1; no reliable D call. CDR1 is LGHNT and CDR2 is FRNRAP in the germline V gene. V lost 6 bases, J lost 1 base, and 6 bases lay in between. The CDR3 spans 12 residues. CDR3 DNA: TGTGCTAGTGGGACTAGGAACACTGAAGCTTTCTTT. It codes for CASGTRNTEAFF.